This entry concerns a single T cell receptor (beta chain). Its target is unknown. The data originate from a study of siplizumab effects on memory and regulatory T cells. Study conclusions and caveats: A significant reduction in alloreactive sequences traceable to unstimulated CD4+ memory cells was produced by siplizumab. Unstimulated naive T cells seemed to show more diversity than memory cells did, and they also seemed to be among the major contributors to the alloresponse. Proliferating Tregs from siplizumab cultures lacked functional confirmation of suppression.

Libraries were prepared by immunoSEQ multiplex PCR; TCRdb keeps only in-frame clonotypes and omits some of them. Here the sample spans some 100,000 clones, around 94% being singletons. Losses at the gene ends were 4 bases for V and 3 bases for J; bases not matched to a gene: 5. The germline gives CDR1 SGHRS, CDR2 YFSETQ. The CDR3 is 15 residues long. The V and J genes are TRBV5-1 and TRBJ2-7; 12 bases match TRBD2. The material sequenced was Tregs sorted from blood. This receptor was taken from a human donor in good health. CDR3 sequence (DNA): TGCGCCAGCAGCAAAGGACTAGCGGGATTCTACGAGCAGTACTTC. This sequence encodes CASSKGLAGFYEQYF.